These 2 T cell receptor beta chains came from one sample sequenced in a study of shared clonotypes between healthy human individuals. TCRdb's copy holds only in-frame clones and misses some; the assay was immunoSEQ multiplex PCR. The sample lists 2 million to 2.5 million clones; 85% to 95% were seen once. Input material: naive CD4+ T cells from PBMCs. The subset was: CD45RA+ positively selected. The receptor set was obtained from a young man in good health. Some clones in this sample may be carry-over from other donors' samples.

The chain employs TRBV5-1 and TRBJ2-3; 9 positions agree with TRBD2. The CDR3 is made up of 18 amino acids. The ends lost 5 bases at V and 4 bases at J; junction bases unmatched: 17. The germline CDR1 and CDR2 sequences are SGHRS and YFSETQ. CDR3 sequence (DNA): TGCGCCAGCAGATCCCCTCCGGGTCTAGCGGGATTTCCAGATACGCAGTATTTT. Translation: CASRSPPGLAGFPDTQYF.

J is TRBJ1-2 and V is TRBV5-1; TRBD1 aligns across 7 bases. CDR1 SGHRS and CDR2 YFSETQ come from the germline V gene. With V trimmed by 3 bases and J by 2 bases, 4 bases remained unmatched. The CDR3 has 14 amino acids. The CDR3: CASSSLQGNYGYTF. In DNA, the CDR3 is TGCGCCAGCAGCTCCCTACAGGGGAACTATGGCTACACCTTC. Using reference TRBV5-1 and TRBJ1-2 for the parts outside the CDR3, the full variable domain is KAGVTQTPRYLIKTRGQQVTLSCSPISGHRSVSWYQQTPGQGLQFLFEYFSETQRNKGNFPGRFSGRQFSNSRSEMNVSTLELGDSALYLCASSSLQGNYGYTFGSGTRLTVV.